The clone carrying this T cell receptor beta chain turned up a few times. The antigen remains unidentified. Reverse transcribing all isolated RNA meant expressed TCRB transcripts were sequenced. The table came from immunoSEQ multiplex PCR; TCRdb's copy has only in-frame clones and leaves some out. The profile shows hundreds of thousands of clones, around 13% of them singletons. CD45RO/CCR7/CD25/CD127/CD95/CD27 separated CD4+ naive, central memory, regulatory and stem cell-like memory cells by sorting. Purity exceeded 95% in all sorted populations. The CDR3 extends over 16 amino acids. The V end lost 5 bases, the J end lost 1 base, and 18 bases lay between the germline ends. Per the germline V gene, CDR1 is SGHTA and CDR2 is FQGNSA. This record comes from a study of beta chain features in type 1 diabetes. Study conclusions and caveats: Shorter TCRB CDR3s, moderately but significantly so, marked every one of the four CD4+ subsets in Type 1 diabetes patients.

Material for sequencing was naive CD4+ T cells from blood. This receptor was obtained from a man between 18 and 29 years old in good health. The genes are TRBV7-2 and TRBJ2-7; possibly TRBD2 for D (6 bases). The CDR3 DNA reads TGTGCCAGCAGCCTATTTAATCCAGGGACTTCCTACGAGCAGTACTTC. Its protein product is CASSLFNPGTSYEQYF. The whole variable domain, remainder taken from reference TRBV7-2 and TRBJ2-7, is GAGVSQSPSNKVTEKGKDVELRCDPISGHTALYWYRQSLGQGLEFLIYFQGNSAPDKSGLPSDRFSAERTGGSVSTLTIQRTQQEDSAVYLCASSLFNPGTSYEQYFGPGTRLTVT.